This T cell receptor (beta chain) was sequenced for a study of blood T cells in healthy people across ages. Study context: Template switching captured about one barcoded beta molecule per two T cells.

From germline, CDR1 is DFQATT and CDR2 SNEGSKA (reference sequence). The CDR3 has 13 amino acids. The V and J ends lost 7 bases and 0 bases respectively, with 12 bases between them. Sample donors were healthy Caucasian individuals that came from Russia, aged roughly 6 to 100. A J-beta primer mix and a sample-barcoded 5' primer were used in a second PCR of roughly 7 to 12 cycles. TCRdb independently ran MiXCR on the 5' RACE reads; one entry per CDR3 protein. The top ten hold 15% to 20% of the sample, which has a few hundred thousand distinct CDR3 sequences, roughly a quarter seen once. The study, taken as a whole, reports: When set beside aged donors, long-lived donors presented more naive CD4+ cells and higher diversity.

This clonotype has a count of ten or more. Its antigen is still unknown. Sequenced: blood. The chain links TRBV20-1 to TRBJ1-1; D might be TRBD1 (5 bases). The sequence was obtained from a woman in her 70s in good health. The chain's CDR3 is CSGRGGMNTEAFF. DNA of the CDR3: TGCAGTGGGAGGGGTGGGATGAACACTGAAGCTTTCTTT.